Given below is one T cell receptor (beta chain) in context. Its antigen is currently unknown. The sample is drawn from a study of post-analysis software for immune sequencing data. Study-level information: Patients had relapsing-remitting, secondary progressive or progressive-relapsing multiple sclerosis; some lacked subtype. Study observations and caveats: Among multiple sclerosis patients, normalized Chao1 diversity was significantly below that of controls. Patients had higher frequencies than controls of five TRBV segments, including TRBV5-6, TRBV5-1 and TRBV20-1.

The germline V and J ends were trimmed by 0 bases and 2 bases, with 14 bases remaining between them. This CDR3 has 17 amino acids. TCR beta cDNA libraries included unique molecular identifiers. There were about 1 to 10 million T cells, and about half a million cDNA molecules came from them. From the PCR reads, TCRdb called clonotypes with MiXCR, one entry per CDR3 protein. The sample records fewer than 700,000 distinct CDR3 sequences, 44% being singletons. This clonotype originated in a girl aged 5 to 17 with multiple sclerosis. Source material: blood. The chain has TRBV12-3 or TRBV12-4 and TRBJ1-5, with D perhaps matching TRBD1 (5 bases). The CDR3 DNA reads as TGTGCCAGCAGTTTAGCGTACGGGGGGAAGGGCAATCAGCCCCAGCATTTT. Residues: CASSLAYGGKGNQPQHF.